This T cell receptor beta chain comes out of a study of T cell changes during pregnancy in multiple sclerosis. Clones were sequenced by immunoSEQ multiplex PCR, and TCRdb holds only the in-frame ones, with some missing. The sample lists 70,000 or so clones, 91% occurring once. V shed 7 bases and J shed 5 bases, with 18 bases lying between them. Germline V lookup: CDR1 MNHEY, CDR2 SVGAGI. CDR3 length: 15 residues. The chain carries TRBV6-5 and TRBJ2-1; a weak D match, TRBD2 (5 bases). The source of this sequence is a female donor in good health, enrolled as a control in a pregnancy study. The specimen was peripheral blood, collected in the third trimester of pregnancy. CDR3 DNA: TGTGCCAGCATTTTTAGAGGGTCAACACACAATGAGCAGTTCTTC. Protein sequence: CASIFRGSTHNEQFF.